These T cell receptor beta chains were read from a single sample in a study of CD4+ T cells in melanoma. The data were produced by immunoSEQ multiplex PCR, yet TCRdb's version contains in-frame clones alone and is incomplete. The sample carries about 15,000 clones, roughly 83% recorded once. Sequencing was performed on cells from a culture (not recorded whether cultured in vitro). These receptors were obtained from a human donor with melanoma. CDR3s include the opening cysteine and the closing phenylalanine or tryptophan. D genes are given only for firm matches. Clone sizes are given selectively: once, few, many, or a class where the clone is expanded.

J gene,clone size,V gene,D gene,CDR3 DNA,CDR3 protein
TRBJ2-4,-,TRBV5-1,-,TGCGCCAGCAGCTTGGAGGGAGTTAAACCCGGGGACATTCAGTACTTC,CASSLEGVKPGDIQYF
TRBJ2-5,-,TRBV5-4,-,TGTGCCAGCAGCCGGAACAAAGCGGGTAAAGAGACCCAGTACTTC,CASSRNKAGKETQYF
TRBJ2-2,-,TRBV28,-,TGTGCCAGCAGTTTATCGGCAGGTCCCGGGGAGCTGTTTTTT,CASSLSAGPGELFF
TRBJ1-1,-,TRBV11-2,-,TGTGCCAGCAGCTTAAAAGGGACGGGTGAAGCTTTCTTT,CASSLKGTGEAFF
TRBJ1-5,-,TRBV29-1,-,TGCAGCGTTGCGGCAGGCGGGAATCAGCCCCAGCATTTT,CSVAAGGNQPQHF
TRBJ2-3,-,TRBV5-1,TRBD2,TGCGCCAGCAGCTCCGAACTAGCGGGGGGGCAGTATTTT,CASSSELAGGQYF
TRBJ1-5,-,TRBV19,TRBD1,TGTGCCAGTAGTATTCAGGGGGGTTATAGCAATCAGCCCCAGCATTTT,CASSIQGGYSNQPQHF
TRBJ1-1,-,TRBV19,-,TGTGCCAGTTCAGGGGTCTACTCCCCCACTGAAGCTTTCTTT,CASSGVYSPTEAFF
TRBJ2-3,-,TRBV7-9,-,TGTGCCAGCAGCTCTAGCGCTACAGATACGCAGTATTTT,CASSSSATDTQYF
TRBJ2-1,once,TRBV6-1,-,TGTGCCAGCAGTGATACAGGGCTCCATGAGCAGTTCTTC,CASSDTGLHEQFF
TRBJ1-4,-,TRBV9,TRBD1,TGTGCCAGCAGCGTAGGTTTGGGACAGTCTAATGAAAAACTGTTTTTT,CASSVGLGQSNEKLFF
TRBJ1-2,-,TRBV5-1,-,TGCGCCAGCAGCTTGGGGCGGAGGACAGAAAGCGGCTACACCTTC,CASSLGRRTESGYTF
TRBJ1-2,-,TRBV7-8,-,TGTGCCAGCGGACGTGGGGGAGGCTACACCTTC,CASGRGGGYTF
TRBJ2-1,few,TRBV7-9,-,TGTGCCAGCAGCCCCGGGCAGGACTGGTACAATGAGCAGTTCTTC,CASSPGQDWYNEQFF
TRBJ2-3,-,TRBV18,-,TGTGCCAGCTCACCACCGTCGAAGGTTGGCGATACGCAGTATTTT,CASSPPSKVGDTQYF
TRBJ2-5,-,TRBV6-1,-,TGTGCCAGCAGCTTGTCCGGACTGACGGAGACCCAGTACTTC,CASSLSGLTETQYF
TRBJ2-5,-,TRBV19,-,TGTGCCAGTATGCCAGGGGGGACCCACGGGGGGAACCAGTACTTC,CASMPGGTHGGNQYF
TRBJ1-5,-,TRBV19,-,TGTGCCAGTAGTACTAAGAGGACAGTTCACCAGCATTTT,CASSTKRTVHQHF
TRBJ2-3,-,TRBV11-3,-,TGTGCCAGCAGCTCGGGAGGGCCAGGGGGGGTCCATACGCAGTATTTT,CASSSGGPGGVHTQYF
TRBJ1-2,-,TRBV7-9,-,TGTGCCAGCAGCCGACGGAGTTGGCAGGGCTCTGACTATGGCTACACCTTC,CASSRRSWQGSDYGYTF
TRBJ2-3,-,TRBV2,TRBD2,TGTGCCAGCAGTTTCCAGCGGGGGGACCCAGGTACGCAGTATTTT,CASSFQRGDPGTQYF
TRBJ1-2,-,TRBV11-2,-,TGTGCCAGCAGCTTCATGGACAAGGGGAACTATGGCTACACCTTC,CASSFMDKGNYGYTF
TRBJ2-7,few,TRBV18,TRBD1,TGTGCCAGCTCACCACCGCACAGGGGCTACGAGCAGTACTTC,CASSPPHRGYEQYF
TRBJ2-1,once,TRBV9,-,TGTGCCAGCAGCCCTAGACCCCCGCACCTCTGGGGTGAGCAGTTCTTC,CASSPRPPHLWGEQFF
TRBJ1-3,-,TRBV5-4,-,TGTGCCAGCAGCAGCAGGACAGAAAGCTCTGGAAACACCATATATTTT,CASSSRTESSGNTIYF
TRBJ1-2,-,TRBV4-2,TRBD1,TGTGCCAGCAGCGGGCAACAGGGGTTGGGGGGCTACACCTTC,CASSGQQGLGGYTF
TRBJ1-2,-,TRBV29-1,-,TGCAGCGTTGTTGCAGGATCCTATGGCTACACCTTC,CSVVAGSYGYTF
TRBJ1-2,-,TRBV19,-,TGTGCCAGTAGTATAAGACAGGAGATCCCCTATGGCTACACCTTC,CASSIRQEIPYGYTF
TRBJ2-7,-,TRBV30,TRBD1,TGTGCCTGGGGGGTTGGGACAGGCCTCGAGCAGTACTTC,CAWGVGTGLEQYF
TRBJ1-1,few,TRBV5-1,TRBD1,TGCGCCAGCAGCGTGCAGGGGGAAAAGAACACTGAAGCTTTCTTT,CASSVQGEKNTEAFF
TRBJ1-6,-,TRBV5-1,-,TGCGCCAGCAGCAAGACACCTTGGGATTCACCCCTCCACTTT,CASSKTPWDSPLHF
TRBJ2-5,-,TRBV18,TRBD2,TGTGCCAGCTCACCACCTGGACTAGCGTGGGAGACCCAGTACTTC,CASSPPGLAWETQYF
TRBJ1-1,-,TRBV11-1,-,TGTGCCAGCAGCTTACGCTTGACAGGCCTCGGCCCCATGAACACTGAAGCTTTCTTT,CASSLRLTGLGPMNTEAFF
TRBJ1-3,-,TRBV9,-,TGTGCCAGCAGCGCAGACAGCTCTGGAAACACCATATATTTT,CASSADSSGNTIYF
TRBJ2-7,-,TRBV23-1,-,TGCGCCAGCGTGGAGGTCCGAACCTCCTACGAGCAGTACTTC,CASVEVRTSYEQYF
TRBJ2-1,few,TRBV7-7,TRBD1,TGTGCCAGCAGCCGGGACAGTTTCGGTGAGCAGTTCTTC,CASSRDSFGEQFF
TRBJ1-5,-,TRBV30,-,TGTGCCTGGAGTTCAGGGCTCAATCAGCCCCAGCATTTT,CAWSSGLNQPQHF
TRBJ1-1,-,TRBV6-6,TRBD1,TGTGCCAGCAGTTATTCAACAGGGGAGTCTGAAGCTTTCTTT,CASSYSTGESEAFF
TRBJ2-1,-,TRBV18,TRBD2,TGTGCCAGCTCACCGCCTAGCGGGGGCTCCTACAATGAGCAGTTCTTC,CASSPPSGGSYNEQFF
TRBJ2-3,-,TRBV7-8,TRBD2,TGTGCCAGCAGCTTTAGGGAGCGGGGGGTAAGAGGCACAGATACGCAGTATTTT,CASSFRERGVRGTDTQYF
TRBJ1-2,-,TRBV29-1,-,TGCAGCGTGATCCTGGGAGACAGCTATGGCTACACCTTC,CSVILGDSYGYTF
TRBJ1-2,-,TRBV5-1,-,TGCGCCAGCAGTCCAGGGGTCCAAGCCTCCCACTATGGCTACACCTTC,CASSPGVQASHYGYTF
TRBJ2-1,-,TRBV11-2,TRBD2,TGTGCCAGCAGCCTAACGGGGGGGGCCAGGGATGAGCAGTTCTTC,CASSLTGGARDEQFF
TRBJ1-5,-,TRBV6-5,-,TGTGCCAGCAGCCCCACTACGGAGGGTCGCCAGCCCCAGCATTTT,CASSPTTEGRQPQHF
TRBJ1-6,once,TRBV5-6,-,TGTGCCAGCAGCCGACTCGACAGCCTCGGATCACCCCTCCACTTT,CASSRLDSLGSPLHF
TRBJ1-6,-,TRBV5-6,TRBD1,TGTGCCAGCGGGGACAGCTCCTATAATTCACCCCTCCACTTT,CASGDSSYNSPLHF
TRBJ1-6,-,TRBV9,-,TGTGCCAGCAGCGTAGTGCCGGTGAATTCACCCCTCCACTTT,CASSVVPVNSPLHF
TRBJ1-1,-,TRBV10-3,-,TGTGCCATCAGTGCGGCGATCGACAGGCCCAATAAAGTCACTGAAGCTTTCTTT,CAISAAIDRPNKVTEAFF
TRBJ1-2,once,TRBV30,TRBD1,TGTGCCTGGAGCCTCGGGACAGATAACTATGGCTACACCTTC,CAWSLGTDNYGYTF
TRBJ1-1,-,TRBV9,-,TGTGCCAGCAGCGTAGCCGCGGGGCGCCCAGCTTTCTTT,CASSVAAGRPAFF
TRBJ1-5,-,TRBV7-2,TRBD1,TGTGCCAGCAGCCAGGGACAGGGGCAGCCCCAGCATTTT,CASSQGQGQPQHF
TRBJ2-7,-,TRBV4-1,-,TGCGCCAGCAGCCAAGATAGGCTCTACGAGCAGTACTTC,CASSQDRLYEQYF
TRBJ2-7,-,TRBV5-1,-,TGCGCCAGCAGGCAGTTGGGGGGCTACGAGCAGTACTTC,CASRQLGGYEQYF